The T cell receptor beta chain under discussion was sequenced for a study of long-term antiretroviral therapy in people with HIV. Overall study context: The study's earliest collections predate the 2015 immediate-ART recommendation by about a decade.

CDR1 and CDR2 from the germline V gene are SGDLS and YYNGEE. The CDR3 extends over 14 amino acids. The germline V and J ends were trimmed by 4 bases and 2 bases, with 11 bases remaining between them. Version v3.0 of the immunoSEQ assay was performed at survey level. For every sample, sequencing targeted about 35,000-55,000 T-cell genomes. The protocol was immunoSEQ multiplex PCR, while the TCRdb copy is restricted to in-frame clones and leaves out a portion. Here the sample spans 14,000 or so clones, nearly 90% being singletons. Comment on this clone: Its antigen is as yet unknown.

Participants with HIV, all of them, were treated in the United States. Study-wide findings and caveats: Post-treatment diversity went higher with ART but stayed below transplant donor controls.

Here the sequenced sample was unsorted PBMCs, taken 6.2 years after starting antiretroviral therapy. This sequence originates from a man aged 40-50 years with HIV. V usage is TRBV9 and J usage is TRBJ2-3; D is unresolved. CDR3 nucleotide sequence: TGTGCCAGCAGCACGAACAGAGACACAGATACGCAGTATTTT. This gives the protein CASSTNRDTDTQYF.